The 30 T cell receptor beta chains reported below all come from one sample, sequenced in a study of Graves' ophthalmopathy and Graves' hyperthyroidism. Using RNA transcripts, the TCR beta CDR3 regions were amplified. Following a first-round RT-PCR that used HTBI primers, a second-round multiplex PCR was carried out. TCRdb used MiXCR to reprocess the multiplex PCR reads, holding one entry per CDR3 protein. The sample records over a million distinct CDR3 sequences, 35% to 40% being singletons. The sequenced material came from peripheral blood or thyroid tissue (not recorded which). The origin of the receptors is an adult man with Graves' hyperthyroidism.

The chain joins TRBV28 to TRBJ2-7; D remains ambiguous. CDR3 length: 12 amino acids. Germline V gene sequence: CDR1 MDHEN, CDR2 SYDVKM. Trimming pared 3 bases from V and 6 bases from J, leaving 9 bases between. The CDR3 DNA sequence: TGTGCCAGCAGTTTGGAGACGTCCGAGCAGTACTTC. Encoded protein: CASSLETSEQYF.

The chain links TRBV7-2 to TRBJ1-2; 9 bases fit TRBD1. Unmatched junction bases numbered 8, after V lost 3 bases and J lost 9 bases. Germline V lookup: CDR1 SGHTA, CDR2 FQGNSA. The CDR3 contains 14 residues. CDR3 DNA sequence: TGTGCCAGCAGCTTGAGTGCGGGACAGGGCCGCTACACCTTC. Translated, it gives CASSLSAGQGRYTF.

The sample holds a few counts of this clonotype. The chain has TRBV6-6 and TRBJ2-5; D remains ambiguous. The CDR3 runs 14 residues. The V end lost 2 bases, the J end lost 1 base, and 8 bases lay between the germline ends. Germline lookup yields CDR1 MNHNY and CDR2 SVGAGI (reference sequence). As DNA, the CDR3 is TGTGCCAGCAGTTACCTATTGGGCCAAGAGACCCAGTACTTC. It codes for CASSYLLGQETQYF.

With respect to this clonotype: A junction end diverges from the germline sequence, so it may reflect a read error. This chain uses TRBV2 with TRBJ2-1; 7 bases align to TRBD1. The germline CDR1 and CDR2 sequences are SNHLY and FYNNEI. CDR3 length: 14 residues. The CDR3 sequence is CASSEQRQGNQQFF. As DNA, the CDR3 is TGTGCCAGCAGTGAACAACGACAGGGCAATCAGCAGTTCTTC.

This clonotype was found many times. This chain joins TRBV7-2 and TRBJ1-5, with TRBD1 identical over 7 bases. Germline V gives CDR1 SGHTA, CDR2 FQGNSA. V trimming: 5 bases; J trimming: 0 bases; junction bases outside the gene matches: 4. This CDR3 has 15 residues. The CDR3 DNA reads TGTGCCAGCAGCGGGGACAGCAATAGCAATCAGCCCCAGCATTTT. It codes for CASSGDSNSNQPQHF. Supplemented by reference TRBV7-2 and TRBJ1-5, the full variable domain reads GAGVSQSPSNKVTEKGKDVELRCDPISGHTALYWYRQSLGQGLEFLIYFQGNSAPDKSGLPSDRFSAERTGGSVSTLTIQRTQQEDSAVYLCASSGDSNSNQPQHFGDGTRLSIL.

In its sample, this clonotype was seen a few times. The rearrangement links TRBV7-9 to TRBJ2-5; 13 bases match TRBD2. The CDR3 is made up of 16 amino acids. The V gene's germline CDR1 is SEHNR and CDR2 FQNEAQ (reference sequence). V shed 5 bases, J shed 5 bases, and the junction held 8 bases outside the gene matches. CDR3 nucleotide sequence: TGTGCCAGCAGCCAACTAGCGGGGGGGCTCTGGGAGACCCAGTACTTC. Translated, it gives CASSQLAGGLWETQYF.

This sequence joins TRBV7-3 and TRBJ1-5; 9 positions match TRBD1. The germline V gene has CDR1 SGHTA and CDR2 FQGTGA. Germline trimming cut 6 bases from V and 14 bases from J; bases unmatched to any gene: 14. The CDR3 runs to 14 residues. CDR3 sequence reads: CASSIAGTGIHEHF. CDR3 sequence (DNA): TGTGCCAGCAGTATTGCCGGGACAGGGATCCACGAGCATTTT. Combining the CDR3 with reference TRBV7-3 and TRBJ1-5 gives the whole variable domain GAGVSQTPSNKVTEKGKYVELRCDPISGHTALYWYRQSLGQGPEFLIYFQGTGAADDSGLPNDRFFAVRPEGSVSTLKIQRTERGDSAVYLCASSIAGTGIHEHFGDGTRLSIL.

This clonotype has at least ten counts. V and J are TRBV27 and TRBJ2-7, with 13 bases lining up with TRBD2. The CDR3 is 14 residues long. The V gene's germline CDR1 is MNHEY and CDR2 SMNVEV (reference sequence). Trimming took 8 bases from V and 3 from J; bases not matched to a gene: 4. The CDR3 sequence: CASRLAGGHYEQYF. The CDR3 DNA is TGTGCCAGCCGACTAGCGGGAGGACACTACGAGCAGTACTTC.

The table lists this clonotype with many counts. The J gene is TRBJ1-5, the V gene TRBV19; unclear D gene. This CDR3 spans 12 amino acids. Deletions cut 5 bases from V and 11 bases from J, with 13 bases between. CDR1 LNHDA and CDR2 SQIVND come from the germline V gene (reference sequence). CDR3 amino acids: CASSAALGAQHF. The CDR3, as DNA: TGTGCCAGTAGTGCGGCCTTGGGAGCCCAGCATTTT.

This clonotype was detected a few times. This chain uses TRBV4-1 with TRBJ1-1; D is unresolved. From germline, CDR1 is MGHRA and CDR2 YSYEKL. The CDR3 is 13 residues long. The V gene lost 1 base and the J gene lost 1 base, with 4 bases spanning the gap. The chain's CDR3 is CASSQVENTEAFF. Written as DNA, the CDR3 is TGCGCCAGCAGCCAAGTTGAGAACACTGAAGCTTTCTTT.

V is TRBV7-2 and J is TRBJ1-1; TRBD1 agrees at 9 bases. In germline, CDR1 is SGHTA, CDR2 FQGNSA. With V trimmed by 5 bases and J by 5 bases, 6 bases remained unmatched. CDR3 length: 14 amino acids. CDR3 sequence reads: CASSPQQGATEAFF. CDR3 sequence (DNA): TGTGCCAGCAGCCCACAACAGGGGGCGACTGAAGCTTTCTTT.

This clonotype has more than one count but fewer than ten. Here the CDR3 reads CASSRTSIAEQYF. CDR3 nucleotides: TGTGCCAGCAGTAGGACTAGTATCGCCGAGCAGTACTTC. V is TRBV2 and J is TRBJ2-7, with 7 bases fitting TRBD2. Germline V gene sequence: CDR1 SNHLY, CDR2 FYNNEI. The CDR3 runs to 13 residues. V was pared by 5 bases and J by 6 bases, with 7 bases of the junction left unmatched.

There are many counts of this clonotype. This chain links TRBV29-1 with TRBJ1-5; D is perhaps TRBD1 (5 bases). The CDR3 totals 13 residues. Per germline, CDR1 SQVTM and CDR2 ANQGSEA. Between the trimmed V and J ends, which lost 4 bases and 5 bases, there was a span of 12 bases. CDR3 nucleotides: TGCAGCGTTGCGGCAGGGAGGGATCAGCCCCAGCATTTT. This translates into CSVAAGRDQPQHF.

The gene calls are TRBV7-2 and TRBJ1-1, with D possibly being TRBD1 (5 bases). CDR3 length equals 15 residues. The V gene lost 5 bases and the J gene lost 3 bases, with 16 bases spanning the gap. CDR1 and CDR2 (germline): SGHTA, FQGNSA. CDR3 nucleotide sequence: TGTGCCAGCAGCACCCGAAAAGGGGATGACACTGAAGCTTTCTTT. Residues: CASSTRKGDDTEAFF.

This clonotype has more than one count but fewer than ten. The CDR3 reads CASSYRTGLETQYF. In nucleotides, the CDR3 is TGTGCCAGCAGTTACAGGACAGGGCTGGAGACCCAGTACTTC. This rearrangement joins TRBV2 to TRBJ2-5; 8 bases fit TRBD1. Germline CDR1 reads SNHLY; CDR2 reads FYNNEI. This CDR3 has 14 residues. Trimming cost V 5 bases and J 5 bases; bases outside gene matches: 7.

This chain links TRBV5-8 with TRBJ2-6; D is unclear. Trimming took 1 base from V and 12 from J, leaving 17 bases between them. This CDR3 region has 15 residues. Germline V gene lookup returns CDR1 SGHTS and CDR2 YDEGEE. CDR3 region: CASSLRHTERRVLTF. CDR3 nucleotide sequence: TGTGCCAGCAGCTTGCGCCACACGGAGAGGCGCGTCCTGACTTTC.

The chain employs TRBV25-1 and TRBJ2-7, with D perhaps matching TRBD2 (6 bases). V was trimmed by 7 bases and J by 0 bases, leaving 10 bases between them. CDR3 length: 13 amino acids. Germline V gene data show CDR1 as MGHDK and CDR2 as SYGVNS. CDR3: CASTRGNSYEQYF. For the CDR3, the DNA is TGTGCCAGCACGCGGGGTAACTCCTACGAGCAGTACTTC.

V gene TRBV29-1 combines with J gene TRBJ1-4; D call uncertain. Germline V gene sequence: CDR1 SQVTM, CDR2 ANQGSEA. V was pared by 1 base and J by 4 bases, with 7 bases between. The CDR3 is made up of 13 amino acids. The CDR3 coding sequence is TGCAGCGTTGAAGGACAAGTTAATGAAAAACTGTTTTTT. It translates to CSVEGQVNEKLFF.

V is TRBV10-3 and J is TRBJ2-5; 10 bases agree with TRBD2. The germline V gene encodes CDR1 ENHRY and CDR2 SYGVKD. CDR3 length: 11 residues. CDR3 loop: CAAGGEETQYF. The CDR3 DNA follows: TGTGCAGCGGGGGGGGAAGAGACCCAGTACTTC.

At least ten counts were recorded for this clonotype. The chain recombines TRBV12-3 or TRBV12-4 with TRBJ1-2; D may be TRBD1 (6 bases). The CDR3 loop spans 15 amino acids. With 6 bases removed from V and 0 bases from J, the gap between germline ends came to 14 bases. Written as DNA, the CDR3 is TGTGCCAGCAGGCCCCCGGGACAAGCTAACTATGGCTACACCTTC. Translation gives CASRPPGQANYGYTF.

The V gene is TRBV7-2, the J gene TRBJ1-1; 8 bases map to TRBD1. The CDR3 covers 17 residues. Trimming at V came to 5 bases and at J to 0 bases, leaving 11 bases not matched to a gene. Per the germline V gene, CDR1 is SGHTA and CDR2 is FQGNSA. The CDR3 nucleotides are TGTGCCAGCAGCCCCACCGGGACAGGCCACCTGAACACTGAAGCTTTCTTT. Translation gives CASSPTGTGHLNTEAFF.

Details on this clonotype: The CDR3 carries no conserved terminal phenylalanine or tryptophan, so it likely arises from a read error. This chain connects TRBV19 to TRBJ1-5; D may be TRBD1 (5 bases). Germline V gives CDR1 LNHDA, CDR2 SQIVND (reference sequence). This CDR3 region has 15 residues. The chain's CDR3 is CASSQETVSNQPQHL. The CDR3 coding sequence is TGCGCCAGCAGCCAAGAGACAGTTAGCAATCAGCCCCAGCATCTT.

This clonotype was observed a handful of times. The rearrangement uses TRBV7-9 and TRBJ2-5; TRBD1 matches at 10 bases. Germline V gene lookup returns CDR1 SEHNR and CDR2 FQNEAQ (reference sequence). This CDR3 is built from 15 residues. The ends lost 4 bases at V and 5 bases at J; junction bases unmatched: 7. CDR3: CASSSRQGARETQYF. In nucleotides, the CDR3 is TGTGCCAGCAGCTCCAGACAGGGGGCAAGGGAGACCCAGTACTTC.

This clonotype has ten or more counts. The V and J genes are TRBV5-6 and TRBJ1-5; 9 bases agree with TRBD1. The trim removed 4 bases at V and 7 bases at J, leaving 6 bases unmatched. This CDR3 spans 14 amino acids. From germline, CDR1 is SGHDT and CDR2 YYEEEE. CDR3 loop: CASSRTGVGQPQHF. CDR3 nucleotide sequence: TGTGCCAGCAGCCGGACAGGGGTAGGGCAGCCCCAGCATTTT.

The CDR3 spells CATSRGTSGITDTQYF. DNA for the CDR3: TGTGCCACCAGCAGAGGGACTAGCGGTATCACAGATACGCAGTATTTT. The chain employs TRBV15 and TRBJ2-3; TRBD2 matches 10 bases. J lost 2 bases, V lost 1 base, and 3 bases had no gene match. In germline, CDR1 is LNHNV, CDR2 YYDKDF (reference sequence). The CDR3 is 16 amino acids.

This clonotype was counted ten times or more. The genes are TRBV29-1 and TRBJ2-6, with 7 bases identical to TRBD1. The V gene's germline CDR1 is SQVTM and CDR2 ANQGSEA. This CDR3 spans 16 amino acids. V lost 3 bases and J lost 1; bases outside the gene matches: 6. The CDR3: CSVDEGAVSGANVLTF. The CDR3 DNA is TGCAGCGTTGATGAGGGGGCTGTGTCTGGGGCCAACGTCCTGACTTTC. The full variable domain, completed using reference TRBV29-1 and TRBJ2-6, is SAVISQKPSRDICQRGTSLTIQCQVDSQVTMMFWYRQQPGQSLTLIATANQGSEATYESGFVIDKFPISRPNLTFSTLTVSNMSPEDSSIYLCSVDEGAVSGANVLTFGAGSRLTVL.

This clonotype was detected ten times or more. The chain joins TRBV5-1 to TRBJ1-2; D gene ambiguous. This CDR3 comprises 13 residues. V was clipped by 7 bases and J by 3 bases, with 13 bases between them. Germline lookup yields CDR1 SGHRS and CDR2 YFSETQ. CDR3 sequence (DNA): TGCGCCAGCGGCCAAGGAATCGACTATGGCTACACCTTC. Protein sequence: CASGQGIDYGYTF.

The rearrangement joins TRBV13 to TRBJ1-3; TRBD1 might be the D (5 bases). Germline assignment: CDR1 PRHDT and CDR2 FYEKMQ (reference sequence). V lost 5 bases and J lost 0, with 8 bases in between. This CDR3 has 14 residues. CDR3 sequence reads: CASSHRSSGNTIYF. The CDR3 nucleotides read TGTGCCAGCAGCCACAGGAGCTCTGGAAACACCATATATTTT.

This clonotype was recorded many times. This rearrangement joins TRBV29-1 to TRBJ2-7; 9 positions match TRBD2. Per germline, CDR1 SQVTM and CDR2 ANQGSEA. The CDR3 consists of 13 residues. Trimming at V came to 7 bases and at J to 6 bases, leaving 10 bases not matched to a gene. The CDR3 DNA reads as TGCAGCGCGACCGGGACTAGCCTCCCCGAGCAGTACTTC. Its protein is CSATGTSLPEQYF.

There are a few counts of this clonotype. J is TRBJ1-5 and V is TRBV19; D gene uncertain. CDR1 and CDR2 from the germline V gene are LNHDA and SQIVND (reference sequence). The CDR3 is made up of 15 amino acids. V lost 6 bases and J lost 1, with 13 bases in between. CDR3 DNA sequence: TGTGCCAGTAGCTCTGACACCATAAGCAATCAGCCCCAGCATTTT. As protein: CASSSDTISNQPQHF.